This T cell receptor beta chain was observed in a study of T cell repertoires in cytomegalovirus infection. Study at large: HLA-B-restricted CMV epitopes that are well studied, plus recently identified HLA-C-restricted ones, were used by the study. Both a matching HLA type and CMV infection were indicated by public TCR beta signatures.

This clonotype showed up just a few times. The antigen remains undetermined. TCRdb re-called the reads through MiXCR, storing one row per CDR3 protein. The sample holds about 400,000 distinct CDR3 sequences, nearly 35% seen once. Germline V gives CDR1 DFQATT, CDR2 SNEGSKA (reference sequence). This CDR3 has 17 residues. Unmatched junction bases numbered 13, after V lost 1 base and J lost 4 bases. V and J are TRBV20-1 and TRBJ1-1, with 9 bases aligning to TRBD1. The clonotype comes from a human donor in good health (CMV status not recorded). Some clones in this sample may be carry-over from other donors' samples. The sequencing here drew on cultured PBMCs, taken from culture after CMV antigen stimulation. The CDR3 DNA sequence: TGCAGTGCTAGAGGTCCGGGACAGGGAACCCGTAGCACTGAAGCTTTCTTT. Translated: CSARGPGQGTRSTEAFF.